The next 9 T cell receptor beta chains were all read from a single sample in a study of identical twins. TCRdb re-called the 5' RACE reads with MiXCR, one entry per CDR3 protein. The sample shows 510,000 or so distinct CDR3 sequences, around 15% of them seen only once. The data also belong to a second study, concerning yellow fever vaccine responses in identical twins.

The sequenced material came from CD4+ T cells sorted from blood. Receptors were obtained from a woman aged 18-29 years in good health.

This clonotype was observed a few times. The genes are TRBV27 and TRBJ2-1; possible D gene TRBD2, 7 bases. From germline, CDR1 is MNHEY and CDR2 SMNVEV (reference sequence). The V end lost 5 bases, the J end lost 0 bases, and 26 bases lay between the germline ends. The CDR3 has 20 amino acids. The CDR3 is CASSPRGSGASGYSYNEQFF. Here the CDR3 DNA reads TGTGCCAGCAGTCCAAGGGGTTCGGGGGCTAGCGGATACTCCTACAATGAGCAGTTCTTC.

V is TRBV12-3 or TRBV12-4 and J is TRBJ1-5; D is ambiguous. CDR3 length: 14 residues. Trimming took off 6 bases at V and 10 bases at J, with 19 bases between the two ends. CDR3 protein: CASRPGYGIEPQHF. The CDR3 DNA sequence: TGTGCCAGCAGACCCGGTTACGGGATCGAACCCCAGCATTTT.

The V gene is TRBV5-1, the J gene TRBJ1-1; a weak D match, TRBD1 (6 bases). CDR3 length equals 16 residues. Germline V CDR1 and CDR2: SGHRS, YFSETQ. The V gene lost 5 bases and the J gene lost 4 bases, with 21 bases spanning the gap. This chain's CDR3 is CASRRDTTARGTEAFF. CDR3 in DNA: TGCGCCAGCAGAAGGGACACCACCGCTCGGGGCACTGAAGCTTTCTTT.

This clonotype was seen only a few times. The chain uses TRBV10-2 and TRBJ1-1; no firm D call. Germline CDR1 WSHSY, CDR2 SAAADI. The CDR3 is 14 amino acids. The V end lost 4 bases, the J end lost 4 bases, and 13 bases lay between the germline ends. The DNA of the CDR3 is TGCGCCAGCAGTGGTTCGGGAATGACCACTGAAGCTTTCTTT. It yields the protein CASSGSGMTTEAFF.

The rearrangement links TRBV11-2 to TRBJ2-1; the D gene is possibly TRBD2 (5 bases). This CDR3 contains 17 residues. Trimming removed 7 bases from V and 4 bases from J, with 23 bases in between. CDR1 is SGHAT and CDR2 is FQNNGV in the germline V gene. This CDR3 reads CASTDGRATRAYNEQFF. CDR3 nucleotides: TGTGCCAGCACCGATGGTCGGGCTACGAGGGCATACAATGAGCAGTTCTTC.

This clonotype was observed many times. This chain links TRBV12-3 or TRBV12-4 with TRBJ2-7, with a possible D match to TRBD2 (5 bases). The CDR3 covers 13 residues. The V and J ends lost 1 base and 5 bases respectively, with 9 bases between them. CDR3 residues: CASSLGLRDEQYV. The DNA of the CDR3 is TGTGCCAGCAGTTTAGGATTGAGGGACGAGCAGTACGTC.

This chain connects TRBV5-1 to TRBJ2-1, with TRBD2 identical over 11 bases. CDR1 and CDR2 from the germline V gene are SGHRS and YFSETQ. This CDR3 region has 16 residues. J lost 8 bases, V lost 0 bases, and 7 bases had no gene match. CDR3 region: CASSLELAGAVDEQFF. The CDR3 nucleotides read TGCGCCAGCAGCTTGGAACTAGCGGGGGCTGTGGATGAGCAGTTCTTC.

J is TRBJ2-2 and V is TRBV9; 11 bases are shared with TRBD2. The CDR3 covers 20 residues. V trimming: 5 bases; J trimming: 4 bases; junction bases outside the gene matches: 19. Germline CDR1 and CDR2: SGDLS and YYNGEE. The CDR3 sequence is CASSGKSLSGRAWSTGELFF. Written as DNA, the CDR3 is TGTGCCAGCAGTGGCAAGAGCCTTAGCGGGAGGGCCTGGAGCACCGGGGAGCTGTTTTTT.

The rearrangement joins TRBV12-3 or TRBV12-4 to TRBJ1-5, with 9 bases that match TRBD1. The junction had 9 bases not matched to a gene; V was cut back by 5 bases and J by 7 bases. The CDR3 is made up of 15 amino acids. CDR3 amino acids: CASSPRGQGLQPQHF. The CDR3 nucleotides read TGTGCCAGCAGTCCAAGGGGACAGGGCCTCCAGCCCCAGCATTTT.